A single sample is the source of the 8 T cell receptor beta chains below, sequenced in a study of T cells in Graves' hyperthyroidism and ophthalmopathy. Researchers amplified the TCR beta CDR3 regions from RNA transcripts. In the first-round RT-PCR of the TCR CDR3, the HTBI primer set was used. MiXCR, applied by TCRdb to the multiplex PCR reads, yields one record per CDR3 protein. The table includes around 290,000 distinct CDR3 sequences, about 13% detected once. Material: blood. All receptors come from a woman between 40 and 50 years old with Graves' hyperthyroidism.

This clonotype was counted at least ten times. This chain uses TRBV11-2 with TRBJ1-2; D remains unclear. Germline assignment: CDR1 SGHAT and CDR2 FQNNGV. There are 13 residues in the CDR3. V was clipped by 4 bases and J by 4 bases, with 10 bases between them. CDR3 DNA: TGTGCCAGCAGCTCGCTAGCGAGCTATGGCTACACCTTC. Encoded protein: CASSSLASYGYTF.

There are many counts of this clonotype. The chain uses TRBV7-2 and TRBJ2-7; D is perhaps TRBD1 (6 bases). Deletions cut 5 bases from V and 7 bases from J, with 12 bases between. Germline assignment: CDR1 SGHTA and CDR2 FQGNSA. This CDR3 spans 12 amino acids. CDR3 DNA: TGTGCCAGCAGCGCCACAGGGCGTGAGCAGTACTTC. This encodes CASSATGREQYF.

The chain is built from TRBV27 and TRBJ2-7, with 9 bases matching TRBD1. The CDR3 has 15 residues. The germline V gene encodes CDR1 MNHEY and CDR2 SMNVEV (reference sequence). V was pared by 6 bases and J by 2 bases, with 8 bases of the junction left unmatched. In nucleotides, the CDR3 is TGTGCCAGCAGGGTCGGGGGACAGGGTACCTACGAGCAGTACTTC. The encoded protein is CASRVGGQGTYEQYF.

The CDR3 DNA reads as TGCAGTGCTAGAGATATGGGAGTTGGATACATTCAGTACTTC. This translates into CSARDMGVGYIQYF. The chain uses TRBV20-1 and TRBJ2-4; maybe TRBD2 (5 bases). CDR1 and CDR2 from the germline V gene are DFQATT and SNEGSKA (reference sequence). CDR3 length: 14 residues. V was trimmed by 0 bases and J by 8 bases, leaving 14 bases between them.

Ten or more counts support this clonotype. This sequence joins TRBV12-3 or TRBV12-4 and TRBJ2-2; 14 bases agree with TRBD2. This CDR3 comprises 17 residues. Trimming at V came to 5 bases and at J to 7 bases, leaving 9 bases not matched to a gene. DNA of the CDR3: TGTGCCAGCAGTCGAAGACTAGCGGGAGGGTACAGCGGGGAGCTGTTTTTT. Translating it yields CASSRRLAGGYSGELFF.

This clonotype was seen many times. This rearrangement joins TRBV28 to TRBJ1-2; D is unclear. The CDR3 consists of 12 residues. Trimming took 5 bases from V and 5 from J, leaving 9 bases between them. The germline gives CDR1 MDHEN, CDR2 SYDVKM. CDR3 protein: CASSPKAYGYTF. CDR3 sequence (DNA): TGTGCCAGCAGTCCTAAGGCTTATGGCTACACCTTC.

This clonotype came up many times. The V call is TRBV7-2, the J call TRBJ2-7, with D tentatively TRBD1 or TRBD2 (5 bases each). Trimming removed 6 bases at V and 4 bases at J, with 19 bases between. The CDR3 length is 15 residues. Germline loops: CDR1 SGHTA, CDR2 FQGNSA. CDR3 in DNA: TGTGCCAGCAGAAAGACTCGGGGTGGGGCTTACGAGCAGTACTTC. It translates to CASRKTRGGAYEQYF.

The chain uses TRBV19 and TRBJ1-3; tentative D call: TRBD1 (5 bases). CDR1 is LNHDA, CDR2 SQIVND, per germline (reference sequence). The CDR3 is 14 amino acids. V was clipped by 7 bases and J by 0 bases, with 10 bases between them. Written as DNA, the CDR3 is TGTGCCAGTACCTCAGGGAGCTCTGGAAACACCATATATTTT. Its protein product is CASTSGSSGNTIYF.